Below, one T cell receptor (beta chain) is given with its context. The antigen is undetermined. The data are from a study of T cell responses to AZD1222 COVID-19 vaccine. Study-level points and caveats: With dominance at 160-218 and 743-854, vaccine-associated CD4 TCRs spanned spike. White British donors predominated, females outnumbered males, and clonal diversity was possibly underestimated.

The repertoire was sequenced with immunoSEQ multiplex PCR; TCRdb's copy has only in-frame clones and lacks some. This sample yields about 88,000 clones, of which roughly 89% are seen a single time; around 5.2% belongs to the top ten. Sequenced here: peripheral blood, sampled on day 0 of MenACWY control vaccination. This sequence originates from an adult in good health.

The CDR3 reads CASRLGLGNTIYF. CDR3 coding DNA: TGTGCCAGCAGACTGGGCCTTGGAAACACCATATATTTT. The chain uses TRBV12-3 or TRBV12-4 and TRBJ1-3; D not resolved. The CDR3 has 13 amino acids. V was clipped by 6 bases and J by 3 bases, with 9 bases between them.